This T cell receptor (beta chain) was obtained from a study of shared clonotypes between healthy human individuals. Overall study results and limits: A small donor pool kept down the genetic and exposure-history diversity that was represented.

Some clones are missing from TCRdb's copy, which holds only in-frame ones; the method was immunoSEQ multiplex PCR. The table includes about 560,000 clones, around three quarters detected once. This clone has more than one count but fewer than ten. Its antigen is not identified. Germline CDR1 is LGHNA and CDR2 is YSLEER. The V end was cut by 0 bases, the J end by 6 bases, with 12 bases between. The CDR3 totals 14 residues. The sample taken for sequencing was PBMCs. The clonotype originates from a middle-aged woman in good health. Some clones in this sample may be carry-over from other donors' samples. The chain uses TRBV4-3 and TRBJ2-7; D might be TRBD2 (5 bases). The CDR3 bases are TGCGCCAGCAGCCAAGAGGCGGACGGGGTCGAGCAGTACTTC. Translating gives CASSQEADGVEQYF.